This T cell receptor (beta chain) was captured by sequencing in a study of blood T cell repertoires in COVID-19. Across the study: The United States, Italy and Spain supplied acute and convalescent COVID-19 samples. PBMCs, B-cell-depleted T cells, or T cells provided the cDNA or gDNA that made up the material.

The CDR3 length is 12 residues. The ends were cut back, 6 bases at V and 1 base at J, with 9 bases in the middle. Germline V gene lookup returns CDR1 SQVTM and CDR2 ANQGSEA. How the authors handled the data: Amplification from reference gene primers served as the basis for estimated nucleated cell counts. Profiled with immunoSEQ multiplex PCR; TCRdb holds only in-frame clones, not every one. The V and J calls and clone size are taken from that table; D and trimming were inferred from the DNA. The sample has about 220,000 clones, around 84% seen once. J is TRBJ1-1 and V is TRBV29-1; no clear D gene. Input material: peripheral blood. This TCR came from a man aged 50-60 years with active or convalescent COVID-19. This CDR3 reads CSVIRQNTEAFF. CDR3 DNA: TGCAGCGTGATTAGACAGAACACTGAAGCTTTCTTT.